Sequencing of this T cell receptor (beta chain) was carried out in a study of blood T cell repertoires in COVID-19. Background on the study: There were acute and convalescent COVID-19 samples, and they came from the United States, Italy and Spain.

Germline trimming cut 4 bases from V and 1 base from J; bases unmatched to any gene: 3. The CDR3 extends over 14 amino acids. CDR1 and CDR2 from the germline V gene are SGHTA and FQGNSA. This clone came up a few times. Across under 25 US areas, participants ranged in age from 18 to 89 years. Participant-reported clinical history was the basis for cohort assignment. TCRdb keeps only in-frame clones here, not all; method: immunoSEQ multiplex PCR. The data show just over 300,000 clones, roughly 90% seen once. The chain employs TRBV7-2 and TRBJ1-1, with 7 bases fitting TRBD1. The sequencing input was PBMCs or T cells enriched from blood (not recorded which). The TCR was taken from a woman between 18 and 29 years old with acute COVID-19. This CDR3 reads CASSYRDRNTEAFF. For the CDR3, the DNA is TGTGCCAGCAGCTACCGGGACAGGAACACTGAAGCTTTCTTT.